The sequence of this T cell receptor (beta chain) was determined in a study of molecular identifiers for immune sequencing clone quantification (dated 2018 in TCRdb). Describing the broader study: In a replicate experiment, RNA from roughly 18,000 or 92,000 naive CD8 T cells was split into five aliquots, four of which were sequenced. CD8 T cells were used in a methods study to benchmark molecular-identifier clustering-based TCR repertoire sequencing (MIDCIRS) and TCR RNA copy counting. The full study reports these points: Spiked-in Jurkat TCR RNA equivalent to a single cell was reported to be detectable even among one million naive CD8 T cells. In CMV-specific effector cells, over 99% of molecules were held by clones above 20 RNA copies, whereas under 1% of molecules were held by such clones in naive cells. When barcode sub-clustering was omitted, TCR diversity was inflated by chimeric consensus sequences, with chimeras reaching as high as 47%. Modeling gave about 3.3 recovered TCR RNA copies per cell versus around 10 by digital PCR, implying roughly 28% capture efficiency. The sizes of highly expanded clones could end up underestimated when identical TCR molecules share a barcode.

Naive CD8 T cells, defined as CD8+CD4-CCR7+CD45RA+, were FACS-sorted into RLT Plus buffer on a BD FACSAria II. Some naive CD8 T cell RNA was split equally between MIDCIRS and a Smart-seq2-style 5'RACE protocol for a sensitivity comparison. CD8 T cells were enriched with RosetteSep CD8+ T Cell Enrichment Cocktail and Ficoll-Paque, followed by ACK red cell lysis. Relative to germline, V is 5 bases shorter and J is 2 bases shorter, with 13 bases between their ends. CDR1 and CDR2, looked up from the germline V gene (reference sequence), are SEHNR and FQNEAQ. Inclusive of the bounding cysteine and phenylalanine, the CDR3 is 14 residues long. The entry retains the CDR3 DNA only, 42 bases that are in frame from base 1. This clonotype has ten or more counts. It lacks a known antigen. Per-base quality was not reported, and no clone a single base away is much larger than it. Preparation of the library involved PCR. The sequencer was an Illumina MiSeq. Total RNA was purified with the Qiagen AllPrep DNA/RNA kit. Before analysis, reads from multiple sequencing runs of one library were combined. On the authors' methods: Reads were retained only if their TCR constant sequence matched exactly, and those retained reads were trimmed to 150 nt and grouped according to their 12-nt molecular barcodes. Reads within each barcode group were sub-clustered using a 15% Levenshtein threshold, and quality-weighted consensus sequences were constructed for each RNA molecule. Non-functional sequences were discarded, and so were lower-count sequences lying one edit away from another sequence. Based on fitting two negative binomial distributions, any barcode sub-cluster with under 20% of the maximum read count was discarded. Through fastp at Q25 and MiXCR, TCRdb rebuilt clones from the public reads, retaining in-frame beta chains. Identical CDR3 protein sequences are pooled into one entry, listed with their most common genes and DNA. The V and J calls here are based on TCRdb, not the publication. The sample includes just over 40,000 distinct CDR3 sequences, with less than 20% observed a single time. The ten most abundant clones make up roughly 7% of the sample.

Source material: naive CD8+ T cells from blood, with Jurkat cell RNA spiked in. The sample's cell subset or site, from its label and the paper: FACS-sorted CD8+CD4-CCR7+CD45RA+ naive T cells. The chain joins TRBV7-9 to TRBJ2-7; TRBD1 is a weak D gene call, 6 bases matching. The sequence derives from a human donor in good health. Some libraries in this study had Jurkat cell RNA spiked in. The DNA sequence is TGTGCCAGCAGCCCTCGGACAGTTGCCTACGAGCAGTACTTC. Its amino acids are CASSPRTVAYEQYF.